These 12 T cell receptor beta chains share one sample of origin, sequenced in a study of blood T cells in healthy people across ages. Next came a second PCR, run for roughly 7 to 12 cycles, which used a sample-barcoded 5' primer along with a J-beta primer mix. TCRdb analysed the 5' RACE reads with MiXCR anew, one entry per CDR3 protein. The profile shows 650,000 to 1,000,000 distinct CDR3 sequences, 35% to 40% of them singletons. The sample was blood. These receptors all stem from a man younger than 35 in good health.

This clonotype was seen only a few times. The chain combines TRBV20-1 with TRBJ1-5; 7 positions agree with TRBD1. CDR3 size: 13 residues. Germline-derived CDR1 and CDR2 are DFQATT and SNEGSKA (reference sequence). V was pared by 3 bases and J by 5 bases, with 4 bases of the junction left unmatched. The CDR3 DNA is TGCAGTGCTAGGACAGGGATTGATCAGCCCCAGCATTTT. Translation: CSARTGIDQPQHF.

The rearrangement links TRBV2 to TRBJ1-6; no clear D gene. CDR1 SNHLY and CDR2 FYNNEI come from the germline V gene. Trimming left V 4 bases short and J 9 bases short, with 4 bases between. The CDR3 runs to 11 residues. CDR3 nucleotides: TGTGCCAGCAGTGGGACTTCACCCCTCCACTTT. It encodes CASSGTSPLHF. The variable domain in full, with the rest retrieved from reference TRBV2 and TRBJ1-6, is EPEVTQTPSHQVTQMGQEVILRCVPISNHLYFYWYRQILGQKVEFLVSFYNNEISEKSEIFDDQFSVERPDGSNFTLKIRSTKLEDSAMYFCASSGTSPLHFGNGTRLTVT.

The CDR3 region is CSARGSGGQYNEQYF. The CDR3, as DNA: TGCAGTGCTAGGGGTAGCGGGGGCCAATACAATGAGCAGTACTTC. V is TRBV20-1 and J is TRBJ2-1; 9 bases agree with TRBD2. TRBJ2-7 explains the end of the DNA better; the J call may be wrong. CDR1 DFQATT and CDR2 SNEGSKA come from the germline V gene (reference sequence). This CDR3 is 15 amino acids long.

This clonotype was seen many times. This sequence joins TRBV4-3 and TRBJ2-4; D is ambiguous. The V and J ends lost 2 bases and 5 bases respectively, with 16 bases between them. Germline assignment: CDR1 LGHNA and CDR2 YSLEER. The CDR3 is 16 residues long. CDR3 sequence reads: CASSQQVASYQNIQYF. CDR3 nucleotides: TGCGCCAGCAGCCAACAAGTAGCTAGTTATCAAAACATTCAGTACTTC.

This chain connects TRBV21-1 to TRBJ1-4. TRBV21-1 is assigned pseudogene status. This CDR3 region has 12 residues. The CDR3 region has the DNA TGTGCCAGGGGACTCGGAAATGAAAAACTGTTTTTT. Translation: CARGLGNEKLFF.

In this sample, this clonotype turned up many times. The genes are TRBV5-1 and TRBJ2-4; D gene uncertain. CDR3 size: 13 residues. CDR1 SGHRS and CDR2 YFSETQ come from the germline V gene. V was pared by 3 bases and J by 9 bases, with 13 bases between. The CDR3 is CASSSPSTGIQYF. The CDR3 DNA is TGCGCCAGCAGCTCCCCGTCTACCGGCATTCAGTACTTC.

This clonotype was seen many times. V is TRBV20-1 and J is TRBJ2-1, with 14 bases identical to TRBD2. The junction had 7 bases not matched to a gene; V was cut back by 3 bases and J by 3 bases. This CDR3 contains 17 residues. In germline, CDR1 is DFQATT, CDR2 SNEGSKA (reference sequence). The CDR3 coding sequence is TGCAGTGCTAGCGGACTAGCGGGGGGATCTCTCTACAATGAGCAGTTCTTC. This sequence encodes CSASGLAGGSLYNEQFF.

The chain carries TRBV12-3 or TRBV12-4 and TRBJ1-5, with D unresolved. The CDR3 is 23 residues long. Trimming cost V 3 bases and J 0 bases, with 33 bases left between them. DNA for the CDR3: TGTGCCAGCAGTTTTGGTGTGAGGAGACGGGGAGTTTTGTTTGGGTATAGCAATCAGCCCCAGCATTTT. It translates to CASSFGVRRRGVLFGYSNQPQHF.

This rearrangement joins TRBV19 to TRBJ2-3; 9 bases map to TRBD1. Trimming removed 9 bases from V and 0 bases from J; junction bases left unmatched: 7. The V gene's germline CDR1 is LNHDA and CDR2 SQIVND (reference sequence). CDR3 length: 15 residues. CDR3 sequence (DNA): TGTGCCAGCCCGGGACAGGGTGCTAGCACAGATACGCAGTATTTT. Translating it yields CASPGQGASTDTQYF.

This chain joins TRBV9 and TRBJ1-3; 8 bases are shared with TRBD1. CDR1 is SGDLS and CDR2 is YYNGEE in the germline V gene. J lost 4 bases, V lost 2 bases, and 5 bases had no gene match. This CDR3 is built from 15 residues. CDR3 in DNA: TGTGCCAGCAGCGTTCAGGGGGCTGAAGGAAACACCATATATTTT. Its translation: CASSVQGAEGNTIYF.

In regard to this clonotype: A single base separates this from a much larger clone, so it may be a read error. The chain links TRBV6-5 to TRBJ2-1; D is unclear. V was trimmed by 0 bases and J by 3 bases, leaving 9 bases between them. Germline CDR1 MNHEY, CDR2 SVGAGI. The CDR3 sequence is 15 residues long. DNA for the CDR3: TGTGCCAGCAGTTACTCGGATAACCTCTACAATGAGCAGTTCTTC. Amino acid sequence: CASSYSDNLYNEQFF.

The chain links TRBV9 to TRBJ2-5; D possibly corresponds to TRBD1 (6 bases). With 4 bases removed from V and 1 base from J, the gap between germline ends came to 17 bases. The CDR3 totals 16 residues. The germline CDR1 and CDR2 sequences are SGDLS and YYNGEE. CDR3 sequence reads: CASSQGQGEGQETQYF. In DNA form, the CDR3 reads TGTGCCAGCAGCCAGGGGCAGGGAGAAGGCCAAGAGACCCAGTACTTC.